This T cell receptor beta chain stems from a study of shared clonotypes between healthy human individuals. CDR1 is SGHTA and CDR2 is FQGNSA in the germline V gene. The J segment lost 2 bases and the V segment lost 1 base, leaving 5 bases of the junction unmatched. The CDR3 is 17 residues long. Each of the donors was a healthy adult who was HIV-negative and had not had a recent acute infection or vaccination. Deep was the level used in running the assay. The authors split each subset's genomic DNA evenly across several immunoSEQ plates. Sequencing was performed with immunoSEQ multiplex PCR; in TCRdb, only in-frame clones are kept and a portion is missing. The sample has over 850,000 clones, 75% to 80% seen once; the top ten hold 0.6% to 0.75%.

This TCR came from a man between 18 and 29 years old in good health. Some clones in this sample may be carry-over from other donors' samples. Sequenced input: memory CD4+ T cells from PBMCs. Subset described: CD45RA-negative fraction. The chain has TRBV7-2 and TRBJ2-3, with 11 bases fitting TRBD2. The DNA of the CDR3 is TGTGCCAGCAGCTTAGGTGCTAGCGGGAGGCCCACAGATACGCAGTATTTT. It codes for CASSLGASGRPTDTQYF.